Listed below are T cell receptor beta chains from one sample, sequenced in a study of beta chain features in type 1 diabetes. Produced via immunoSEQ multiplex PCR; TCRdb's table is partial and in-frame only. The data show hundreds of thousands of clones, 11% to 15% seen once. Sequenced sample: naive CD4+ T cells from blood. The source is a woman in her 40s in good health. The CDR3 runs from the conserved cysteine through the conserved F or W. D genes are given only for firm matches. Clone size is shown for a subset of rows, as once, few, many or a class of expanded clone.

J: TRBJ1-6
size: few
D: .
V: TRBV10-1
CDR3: CASSPGITSPLHF
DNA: TGCGCCAGCAGCCCCGGGATCACGTCACCCCTCCACTTT

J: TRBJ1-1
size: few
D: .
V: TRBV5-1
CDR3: CASSLLGQGSEAFF
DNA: TGCGCCAGCAGCTTGCTTGGGCAGGGCTCTGAAGCTTTCTTT

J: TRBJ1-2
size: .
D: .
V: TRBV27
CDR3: CASTGGYTF
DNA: TGTGCCAGCACCGGGGGCTACACCTTC

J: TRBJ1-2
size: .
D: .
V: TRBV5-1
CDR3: CASSSDTGRYGYTF
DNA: TGCGCCAGCAGTTCAGACACAGGAAGATATGGCTACACCTTC

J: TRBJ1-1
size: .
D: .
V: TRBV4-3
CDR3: CASSQELQGGINTEAFF
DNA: TGCGCCAGCAGCCAAGAACTTCAGGGAGGTATCAACACTGAAGCTTTCTTT

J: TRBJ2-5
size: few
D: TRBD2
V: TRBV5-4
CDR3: CASSRGLVQETQYF
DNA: TGTGCCAGCAGCAGGGGACTAGTCCAAGAGACCCAGTACTTC

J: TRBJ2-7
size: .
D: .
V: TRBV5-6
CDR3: CASSLYEGGPLYEQYF
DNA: TGTGCCAGCAGCTTGTATGAGGGGGGGCCTCTCTACGAGCAGTACTTC

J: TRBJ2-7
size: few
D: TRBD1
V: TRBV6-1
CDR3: CASMRTTGYEQYF
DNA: TGTGCCAGCATGCGGACGACAGGGTACGAGCAGTACTTC

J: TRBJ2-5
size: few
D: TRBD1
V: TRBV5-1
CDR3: CASRQTTGVETQYF
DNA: TGCGCCAGCAGACAAACGACAGGGGTAGAGACCCAGTACTTC

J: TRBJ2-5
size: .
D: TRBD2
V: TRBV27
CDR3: CASRSAGGPETQYF
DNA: TGTGCCAGCAGATCAGCGGGGGGCCCCGAGACCCAGTACTTC

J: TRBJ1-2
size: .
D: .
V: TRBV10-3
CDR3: CAITPSGGGHPYTF
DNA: TGTGCCATCACCCCGTCCGGCGGGGGGCACCCTTACACCTTC

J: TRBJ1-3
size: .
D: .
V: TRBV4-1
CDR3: CASSQAQVSSGNTIYF
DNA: TGCGCCAGCAGCCAAGCCCAGGTATCCTCTGGAAACACCATATATTTT

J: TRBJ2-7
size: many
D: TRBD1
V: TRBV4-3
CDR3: CASSQEMTGAYEQYF
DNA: TGCGCCAGCAGCCAAGAGATGACAGGGGCCTACGAGCAGTACTTC

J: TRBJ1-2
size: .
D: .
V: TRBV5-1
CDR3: CASSLMTGGNYGYTF
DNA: TGCGCCAGCAGCTTAATGACAGGTGGTAACTATGGCTACACCTTC

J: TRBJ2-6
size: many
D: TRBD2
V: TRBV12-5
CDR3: CASGTSGANSGANVLTF
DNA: TGTGCTAGTGGGACTAGCGGGGCCAACTCTGGGGCCAACGTCCTGACTTTC

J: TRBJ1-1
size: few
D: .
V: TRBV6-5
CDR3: CASSYGWGLNTEAFF
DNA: TGTGCCAGCAGTTACGGTTGGGGCTTGAACACTGAAGCTTTCTTT

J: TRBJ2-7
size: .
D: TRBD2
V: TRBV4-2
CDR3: CASSQDLGSGVGYEQYF
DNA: TGTGCCAGCAGCCAAGATCTAGGTAGCGGGGTGGGGTACGAGCAGTACTTC

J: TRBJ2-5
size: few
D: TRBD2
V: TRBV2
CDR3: CASSLAGVEETQYF
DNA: TGTGCCAGTAGTCTAGCGGGGGTGGAGGAGACCCAGTACTTC

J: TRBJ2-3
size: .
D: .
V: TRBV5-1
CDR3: CASSPRLEADTQYF
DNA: TGCGCCAGCAGCCCTCGACTAGAGGCAGATACGCAGTATTTT

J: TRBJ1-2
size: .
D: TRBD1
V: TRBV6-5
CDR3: CASSATGGYGYTF
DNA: TGTGCCAGCAGTGCAACAGGGGGCTATGGCTACACCTTC

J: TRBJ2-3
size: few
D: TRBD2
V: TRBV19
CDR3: CASSTGLASTDTQYF
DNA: TGTGCCAGTAGTACGGGACTAGCTAGCACAGATACGCAGTATTTT

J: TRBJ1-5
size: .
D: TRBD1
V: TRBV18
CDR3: CASSPGQGVMAQHF
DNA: TGTGCCAGCTCACCGGGACAGGGTGTTATGGCCCAGCATTTT

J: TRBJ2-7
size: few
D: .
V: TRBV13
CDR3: CASSLNGAGLSYEQYF
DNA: TGTGCCAGCAGCTTAAATGGTGCGGGGCTCTCCTACGAGCAGTACTTC

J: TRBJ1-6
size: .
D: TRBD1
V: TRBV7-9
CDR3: CASSLAGTGLNSPLHF
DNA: TGTGCCAGCAGCTTAGCCGGGACAGGGCTTAATTCACCCCTCCACTTT

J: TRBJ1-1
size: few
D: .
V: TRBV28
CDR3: CASSSLKTVLNTEAFF
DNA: TGTGCCAGCAGTTCATTAAAGACAGTCCTGAACACTGAAGCTTTCTTT

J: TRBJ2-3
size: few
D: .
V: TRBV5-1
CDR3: CASSLERAPDTQYF
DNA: TGCGCCAGCAGCTTGGAGCGAGCCCCCGATACGCAGTATTTT

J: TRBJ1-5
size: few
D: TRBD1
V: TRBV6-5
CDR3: CASSTDRGGQPQHF
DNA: TGTGCCAGCAGCACGGACAGGGGAGGTCAGCCCCAGCATTTT

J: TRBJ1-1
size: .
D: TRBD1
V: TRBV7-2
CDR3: CASSPRTGANTEAFF
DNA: TGTGCCAGCAGCCCAAGGACAGGGGCCAACACTGAAGCTTTCTTT

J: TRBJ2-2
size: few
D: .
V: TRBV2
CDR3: CASSRAGRNTGELFF
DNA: TGTGCCAGCAGTCGGGCGGGGAGGAACACCGGGGAGCTGTTTTTT

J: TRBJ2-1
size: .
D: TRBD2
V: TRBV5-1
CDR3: CASSLGAAGLGIYNEQFF
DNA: TGCGCCAGCAGTCTGGGGGCGGCGGGACTAGGGATCTACAATGAGCAGTTCTTC

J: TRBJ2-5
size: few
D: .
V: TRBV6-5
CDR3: CASRPSGGPRETQYF
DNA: TGTGCCAGCAGACCCTCCGGGGGGCCGAGGGAGACCCAGTACTTC

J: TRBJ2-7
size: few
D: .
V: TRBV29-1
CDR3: CSVEGASAYEQYF
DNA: TGCAGCGTTGAAGGGGCGTCAGCTTACGAGCAGTACTTC

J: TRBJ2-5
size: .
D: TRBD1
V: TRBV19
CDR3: CASSQNGQGRETQYF
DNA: TGTGCCAGTAGTCAAAATGGACAGGGTCGCGAGACCCAGTACTTC

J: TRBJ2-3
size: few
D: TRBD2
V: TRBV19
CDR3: CASRRGLAGGTDTQYF
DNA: TGTGCCAGTCGACGGGGACTAGCGGGGGGCACAGATACGCAGTATTTT

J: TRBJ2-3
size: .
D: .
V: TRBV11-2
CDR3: CASSLRLAADTQYF
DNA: TGTGCCAGCAGCTTAAGGCTAGCCGCAGATACGCAGTATTTT

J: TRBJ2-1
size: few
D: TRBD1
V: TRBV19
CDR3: CASSHDVGTGLVNEQFF
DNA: TGTGCCAGTAGTCATGACGTAGGGACAGGGCTAGTCAATGAGCAGTTCTTC

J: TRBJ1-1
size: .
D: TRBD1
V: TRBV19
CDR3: CASSPQGAGDRTEAFF
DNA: TGTGCCAGTAGTCCACAGGGGGCTGGCGATCGAACTGAAGCTTTCTTT

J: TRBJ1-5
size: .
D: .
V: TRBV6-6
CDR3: CAISPGGNQPQHF
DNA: TGTGCCATCAGCCCGGGGGGTAATCAGCCCCAGCATTTT

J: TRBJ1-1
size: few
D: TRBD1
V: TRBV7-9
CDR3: CASSFTNKGQGDTEAFF
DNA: TGTGCCAGCAGCTTTACGAATAAGGGACAGGGAGACACTGAAGCTTTCTTT

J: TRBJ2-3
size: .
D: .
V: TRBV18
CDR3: CASSPPAGGDTQYF
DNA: TGTGCCAGCTCACCACCGGCGGGCGGAGATACGCAGTATTTT

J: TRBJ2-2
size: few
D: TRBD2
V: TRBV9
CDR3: CASSAHATSDGSQGELFF
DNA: TGTGCCAGCAGTGCCCATGCGACTAGCGATGGGAGTCAAGGGGAGCTGTTTTTT

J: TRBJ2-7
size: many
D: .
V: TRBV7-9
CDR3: CASSLGATSYEQYF
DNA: TGTGCCAGCAGCTTAGGGGCAACATCCTACGAGCAGTACTTC

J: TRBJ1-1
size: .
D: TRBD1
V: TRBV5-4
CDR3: CASRLYRGDVTEAFF
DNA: TGTGCCAGCAGGCTTTACAGGGGAGACGTCACTGAAGCTTTCTTT

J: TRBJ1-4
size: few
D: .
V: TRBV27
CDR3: CASTTPGHEGEKLFF
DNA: TGTGCCAGCACAACACCGGGACACGAGGGCGAAAAACTGTTTTTT

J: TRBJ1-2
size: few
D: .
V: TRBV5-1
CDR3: CASSFQGLGYGYTF
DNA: TGCGCCAGCAGCTTCCAGGGGCTCGGCTATGGCTACACCTTC

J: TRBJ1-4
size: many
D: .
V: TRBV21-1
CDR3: CASSIGWGRSREKLFF
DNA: TGTGCCAGCAGCATTGGTTGGGGCAGAAGCCGTGAAAAACTGTTTTTT

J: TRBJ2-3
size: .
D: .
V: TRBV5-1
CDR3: CASSFPRGAEPQYF
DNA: TGCGCCAGCAGCTTTCCCAGGGGGGCAGAACCTCAGTATTTT

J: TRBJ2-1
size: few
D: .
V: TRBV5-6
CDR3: CASSFRTYSTNEQFF
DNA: TGTGCCAGCAGCTTTCGGACATACAGTACCAATGAGCAGTTCTTC

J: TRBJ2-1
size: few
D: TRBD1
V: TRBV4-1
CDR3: CASSQEGQGYNEQFF
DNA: TGCGCCAGCAGCCAAGAAGGACAGGGCTACAATGAGCAGTTCTTC